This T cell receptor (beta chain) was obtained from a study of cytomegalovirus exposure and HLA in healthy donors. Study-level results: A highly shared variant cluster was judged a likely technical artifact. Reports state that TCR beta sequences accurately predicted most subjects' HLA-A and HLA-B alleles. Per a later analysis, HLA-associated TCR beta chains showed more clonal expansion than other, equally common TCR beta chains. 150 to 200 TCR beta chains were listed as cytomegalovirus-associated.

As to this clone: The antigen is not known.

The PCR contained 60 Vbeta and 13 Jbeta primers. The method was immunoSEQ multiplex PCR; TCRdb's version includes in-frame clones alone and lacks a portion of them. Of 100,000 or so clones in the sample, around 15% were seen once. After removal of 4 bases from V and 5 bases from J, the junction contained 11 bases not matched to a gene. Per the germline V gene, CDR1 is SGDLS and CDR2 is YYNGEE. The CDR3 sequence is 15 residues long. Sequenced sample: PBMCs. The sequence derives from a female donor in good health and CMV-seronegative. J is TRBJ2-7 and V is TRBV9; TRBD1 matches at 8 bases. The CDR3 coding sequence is TGTGCCAGCAGCACGACCGGGACAGGTTATAACGAGCAGTACTTC. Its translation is CASSTTGTGYNEQYF.